The 14 T cell receptor beta chains reported below all come from one sample, sequenced in a study of cytomegalovirus exposure and HLA in healthy donors. The primer mix had 60 Vbeta and 13 Jbeta primers. Clones were sequenced by immunoSEQ multiplex PCR, and TCRdb holds only the in-frame ones, with some missing. This repertoire includes over 40,000 clones. The sequenced sample consisted of PBMCs. The receptor source for this set is a woman between 35 and 50 years old in good health and CMV-seronegative.

The gene calls are TRBV6-5 and TRBJ2-1; D unclear. V dropped 0 bases and J dropped 9 bases, with 9 bases sitting between them. This CDR3 is built from 13 residues. Germline CDR1 is MNHEY and CDR2 is SVGAGI. CDR3 residues: CASSYSTNGEQFF. The CDR3 DNA sequence: TGTGCCAGCAGTTACTCGACAAACGGTGAGCAGTTCTTC.

V gene TRBV12-5 combines with J gene TRBJ2-1; 7 bases are shared with TRBD1. This CDR3 comprises 16 residues. Germline V gene data show CDR1 as LGHNT and CDR2 as FRNRAP. V gave up 1 base and J gave up 2 bases; unmatched junction bases: 5. CDR3: CASGLGQGDTYNEQFF. The CDR3 region has the DNA TGTGCTAGTGGTTTGGGACAGGGAGACACCTACAATGAGCAGTTCTTC.

This chain joins TRBV4-1 and TRBJ1-2, with 11 bases that match TRBD1. The CDR3 loop spans 17 amino acids. V was clipped by 4 bases and J by 5 bases; unmatched bases: 12. In germline, CDR1 is MGHRA, CDR2 YSYEKL. CDR3 DNA sequence: TGCGCCAGCAGCCTTACATGGACAGGGGGCGCATATTATGGCTACACCTTC. Encoded protein: CASSLTWTGGAYYGYTF.

The chain carries TRBV6-5 and TRBJ1-5; D is possibly TRBD1 (5 bases). This CDR3 is built from 12 residues. CDR1 is MNHEY and CDR2 is SVGAGI in the germline V gene. Deletions cut 2 bases from V and 16 bases from J, with 15 bases between. CDR3 loop: CASSYRGGKEHF. CDR3 nucleotides: TGTGCCAGCAGTTACAGGGGAGGGAAAGAACATTTT.

The rearrangement links TRBV27 to TRBJ1-5, with D possibly matching TRBD1 (6 bases). The CDR3 is made up of 12 amino acids. Germline lookup yields CDR1 MNHEY and CDR2 SMNVEV (reference sequence). V shed 2 bases and J shed 7 bases, with 6 bases lying between them. This chain's CDR3 is CASSLGGQPQHF. As DNA, the CDR3 is TGTGCCAGCAGTTTAGGGGGCCAGCCCCAGCATTTT.

The chain employs TRBV11-2 and TRBJ2-5, with 10 bases fitting TRBD1. This CDR3 contains 15 residues. CDR1 SGHAT and CDR2 FQNNGV come from the germline V gene. V gave up 6 bases and J gave up 5 bases; unmatched junction bases: 9. The CDR3 region has the DNA TGTGCCAGCAGGAATCCGGGACAGGGGCGGGAGACCCAGTACTTC. Translated: CASRNPGQGRETQYF.

The chain employs TRBV5-1 and TRBJ1-1; D perhaps matches TRBD1 (6 bases). V was shortened by 1 base and J by 5 bases, with 21 bases between the two germline ends. This CDR3 spans 17 amino acids. Per the germline V gene, CDR1 is SGHRS and CDR2 is YFSETQ. The CDR3 region is CASSLLQGPKIGTEAFF. The CDR3 DNA sequence: TGCGCCAGCAGCTTGTTGCAGGGGCCAAAGATAGGGACTGAAGCTTTCTTT.

CDR3 sequence reads: CASSEQVGTDTQYF. For the CDR3, the DNA is TGTGCCAGCAGTGAACAGGTCGGCACAGATACGCAGTATTTT. The chain is built from TRBV2 and TRBJ2-3; unclear D gene. Germline CDR1 SNHLY, CDR2 FYNNEI. The CDR3 has 14 amino acids. Trimming cost V 2 bases and J 1 base, with 7 bases left between them.

The chain has TRBV4-3 and TRBJ1-5, with a tentative D call TRBD1 (5 bases). This CDR3 is built from 14 residues. CDR1 is LGHNA, CDR2 YSLEER, per germline. V dropped 3 bases and J dropped 9 bases, with 15 bases sitting between them. The CDR3 bases are TGCGCCAGCAGCCAGACAGAGCTAGCGGGGCCCCAGCATTTT. Amino acid sequence: CASSQTELAGPQHF.

V gene TRBV5-1 combines with J gene TRBJ2-5, with TRBD1 identical over 12 bases. Trimming took 5 bases from V and 5 from J; bases not matched to a gene: 7. CDR1 SGHRS and CDR2 YFSETQ come from the germline V gene. The CDR3 consists of 15 residues. CDR3 in amino acids: CASRPGTGGGETQYF. CDR3 in DNA: TGCGCCAGCAGGCCCGGGACAGGGGGCGGGGAGACCCAGTACTTC.

V usage is TRBV6-1 and J usage is TRBJ2-7; D remains ambiguous. The V end was cut by 5 bases, the J end by 6 bases, with 17 bases between. The CDR3 contains 14 residues. Germline values: CDR1 MNHNS, CDR2 SASEGT. CDR3 sequence (DNA): TGTGCCAGCAGTTCCGCCCTGAGCATAGTCGAGCAGTACTTC. It specifies CASSSALSIVEQYF.

The J gene is TRBJ2-1, the V gene TRBV7-2, with TRBD1 matching 8 bases. Germline V gene lookup returns CDR1 SGHTA and CDR2 FQGNSA. The CDR3 is made up of 17 amino acids. J lost 8 bases, V lost 5 bases, and 17 bases had no gene match. The CDR3 DNA is TGTGCCAGCAGCCGACCTCGGACAGGGATAATCTCCGATGAGCAGTTCTTC. It specifies CASSRPRTGIISDEQFF.

The chain has TRBV29-1 and TRBJ1-1; TRBD1 agrees at 7 bases. The ends lost 6 bases at V and 5 bases at J; junction bases unmatched: 12. Germline V gives CDR1 SQVTM, CDR2 ANQGSEA. The CDR3 sequence is 14 residues long. The CDR3 DNA sequence: TGCAGCGTGGTCGACAGGGTCTCGAGTACTGAAGCTTTCTTT. Its protein product is CSVVDRVSSTEAFF.

V gene TRBV7-9 combines with J gene TRBJ2-1; 9 bases fit TRBD1. This CDR3 spans 14 amino acids. The junction had 3 bases not matched to a gene; V was cut back by 5 bases and J by 4 bases. CDR1 and CDR2 from the germline V gene are SEHNR and FQNEAQ (reference sequence). The CDR3 DNA reads TGTGCCAGCAGCCAGGACAGGGGTTACAATGAGCAGTTCTTC. This translates into CASSQDRGYNEQFF.